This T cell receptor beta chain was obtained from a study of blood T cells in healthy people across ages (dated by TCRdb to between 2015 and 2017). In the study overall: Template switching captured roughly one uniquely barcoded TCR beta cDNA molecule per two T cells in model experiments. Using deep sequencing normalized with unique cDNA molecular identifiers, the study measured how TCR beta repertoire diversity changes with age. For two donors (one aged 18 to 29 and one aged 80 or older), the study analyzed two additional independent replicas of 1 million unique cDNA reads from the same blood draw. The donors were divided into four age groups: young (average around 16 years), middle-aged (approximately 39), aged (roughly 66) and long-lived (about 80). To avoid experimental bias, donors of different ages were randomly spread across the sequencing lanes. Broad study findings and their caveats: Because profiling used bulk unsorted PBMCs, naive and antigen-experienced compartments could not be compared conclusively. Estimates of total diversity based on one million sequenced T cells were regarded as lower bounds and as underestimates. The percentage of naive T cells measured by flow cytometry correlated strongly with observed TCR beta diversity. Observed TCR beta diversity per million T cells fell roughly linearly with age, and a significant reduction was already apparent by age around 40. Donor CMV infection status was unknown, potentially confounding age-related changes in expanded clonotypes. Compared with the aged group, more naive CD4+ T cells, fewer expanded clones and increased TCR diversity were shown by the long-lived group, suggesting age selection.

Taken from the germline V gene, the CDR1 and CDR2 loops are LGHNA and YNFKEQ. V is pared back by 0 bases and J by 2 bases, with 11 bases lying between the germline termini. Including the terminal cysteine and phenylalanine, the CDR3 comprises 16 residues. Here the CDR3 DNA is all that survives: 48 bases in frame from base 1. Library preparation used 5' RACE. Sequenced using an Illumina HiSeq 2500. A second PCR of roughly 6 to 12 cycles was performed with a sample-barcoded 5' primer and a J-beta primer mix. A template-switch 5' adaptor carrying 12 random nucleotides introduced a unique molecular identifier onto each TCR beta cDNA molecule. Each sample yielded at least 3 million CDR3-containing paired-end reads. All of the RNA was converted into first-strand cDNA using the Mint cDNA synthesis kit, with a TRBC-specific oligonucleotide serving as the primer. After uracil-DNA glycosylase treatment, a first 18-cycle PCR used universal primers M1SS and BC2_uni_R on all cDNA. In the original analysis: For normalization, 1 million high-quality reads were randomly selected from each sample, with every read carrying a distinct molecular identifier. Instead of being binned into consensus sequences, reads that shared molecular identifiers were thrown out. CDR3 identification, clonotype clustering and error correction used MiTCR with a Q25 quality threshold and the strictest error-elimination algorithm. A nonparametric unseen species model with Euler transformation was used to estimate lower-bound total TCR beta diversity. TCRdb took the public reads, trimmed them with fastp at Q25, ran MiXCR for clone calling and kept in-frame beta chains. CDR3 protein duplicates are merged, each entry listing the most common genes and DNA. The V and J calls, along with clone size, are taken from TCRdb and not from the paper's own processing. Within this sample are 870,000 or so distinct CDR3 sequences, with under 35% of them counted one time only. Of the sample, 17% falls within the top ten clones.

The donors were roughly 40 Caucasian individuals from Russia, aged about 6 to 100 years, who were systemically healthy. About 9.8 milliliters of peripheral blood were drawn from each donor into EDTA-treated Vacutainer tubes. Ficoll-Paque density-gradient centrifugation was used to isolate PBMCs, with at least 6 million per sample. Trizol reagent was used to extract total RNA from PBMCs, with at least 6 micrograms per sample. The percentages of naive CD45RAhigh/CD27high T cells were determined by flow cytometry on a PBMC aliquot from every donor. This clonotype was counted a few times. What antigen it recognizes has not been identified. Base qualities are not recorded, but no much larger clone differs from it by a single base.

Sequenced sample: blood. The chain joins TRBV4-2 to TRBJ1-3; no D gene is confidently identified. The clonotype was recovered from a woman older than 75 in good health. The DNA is TGTGCCAGCAGCCAAGATTTTGCAGGACCTGGAAACACCATATATTTT. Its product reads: CASSQDFAGPGNTIYF.